These T cell receptor beta chains were read from a single sample in a study of blood T cell repertoires in COVID-19. Assay: immunoSEQ multiplex PCR; the TCRdb copy retains only in-frame clones and omits some. The sample holds 350,000 to 450,000 clones, 75% to 90% seen once. Sequences were obtained from PBMCs or T cells enriched from blood (not recorded which). The receptors shown here come from a man younger than 45 who had recovered from COVID-19. The CDR3 runs from the conserved cysteine through the conserved F or W. D genes are given only for firm matches. For some rows the clone size is stated as once, few or many, or as a class when expanded; others skip it.

j_gene: TRBJ1-1
d_gene: NA
abundance: once
v_gene: TRBV3-1/TRBV3-2
CDR3aa: CASSTSDISTKAFF
CDR3nt: TGTGCCAGCAGCACCTCTGACATCTCAACAAAAGCTTTCTTT

j_gene: TRBJ2-7
d_gene: NA
abundance: NA
v_gene: TRBV27
CDR3aa: CASRDRRGYEQYF
CDR3nt: TGTGCCAGCCGAGACCGCCGGGGCTACGAGCAGTACTTC

j_gene: TRBJ1-2
d_gene: NA
abundance: NA
v_gene: TRBV15
CDR3aa: CATSRELGGNYGYTF
CDR3nt: TGTGCCACCAGCAGAGAACTCGGAGGGAACTATGGCTACACCTTC

j_gene: TRBJ2-7
d_gene: TRBD1
abundance: NA
v_gene: TRBV15
CDR3aa: CATSDRGFSYEQYF
CDR3nt: TGTGCCACCAGCGACAGGGGATTCTCCTACGAGCAGTACTTC

j_gene: TRBJ2-2
d_gene: TRBD1
abundance: NA
v_gene: TRBV2
CDR3aa: CASRGQLNTGELFF
CDR3nt: TGTGCCAGCAGGGGACAGTTGAACACCGGGGAGCTGTTTTTT

j_gene: TRBJ1-1
d_gene: TRBD1
abundance: NA
v_gene: TRBV4-2
CDR3aa: CASSRGQGANTEAFF
CDR3nt: TGTGCCAGCAGCCGAGGACAGGGGGCGAACACTGAAGCTTTCTTT

j_gene: TRBJ2-1
d_gene: TRBD2
abundance: NA
v_gene: TRBV7-9
CDR3aa: CAAEREMGVDEQFF
CDR3nt: TGTGCCGCGGAGCGGGAGATGGGGGTTGATGAGCAGTTCTTC

j_gene: TRBJ2-4
d_gene: NA
abundance: NA
v_gene: TRBV28
CDR3aa: CASSFRESQYF
CDR3nt: TGTGCCAGCAGTTTCAGGGAATCCCAGTACTTC

j_gene: TRBJ2-1
d_gene: NA
abundance: NA
v_gene: TRBV7-9
CDR3aa: CASSEWILANEQFF
CDR3nt: TGTGCCAGCAGCGAATGGATACTAGCCAATGAGCAGTTCTTC

j_gene: TRBJ2-5
d_gene: TRBD1
abundance: NA
v_gene: TRBV28
CDR3aa: CATTTGHQETQYF
CDR3nt: TGTGCCACCACGACAGGGCACCAAGAGACCCAGTACTTC

j_gene: TRBJ2-3
d_gene: NA
abundance: once
v_gene: TRBV29-1
CDR3aa: CSVRTAASTDTQYF
CDR3nt: TGCAGCGTGAGGACAGCCGCTAGCACAGATACGCAGTATTTT

j_gene: TRBJ1-5
d_gene: TRBD1
abundance: NA
v_gene: TRBV28
CDR3aa: CASSFGQGVWGTWNSNQPQHF
CDR3nt: TGTGCCAGCAGTTTCGGACAGGGGGTGTGGGGAACTTGGAATAGCAATCAGCCCCAGCATTTT

j_gene: TRBJ2-7
d_gene: TRBD2
abundance: once
v_gene: TRBV11-1
CDR3aa: CASSLLAGSYEQYF
CDR3nt: TGTGCCAGCAGCTTGTTAGCGGGTTCCTACGAGCAGTACTTC

j_gene: TRBJ2-2
d_gene: TRBD1
abundance: NA
v_gene: TRBV7-8
CDR3aa: CASSFRPNRQGPYTGELFF
CDR3nt: TGTGCCAGCAGCTTCCGCCCCAACCGACAGGGCCCCTACACCGGGGAGCTGTTTTTT

j_gene: TRBJ2-3
d_gene: TRBD2
abundance: NA
v_gene: TRBV25-1
CDR3aa: CASSVDKSSGSHTDTQYF
CDR3nt: TGTGCCAGCAGTGTTGATAAGAGTAGCGGGAGTCATACAGATACGCAGTATTTT

j_gene: TRBJ1-5
d_gene: NA
abundance: NA
v_gene: TRBV19
CDR3aa: CASRLRESGPQHF
CDR3nt: TGTGCCAGTAGACTTCGGGAATCAGGGCCCCAGCATTTT

j_gene: TRBJ2-2
d_gene: TRBD2
abundance: NA
v_gene: TRBV18
CDR3aa: CASSPMGPSAGVLTGELFF
CDR3nt: TGTGCCAGCTCACCGATGGGACCGTCGGCGGGAGTACTGACCGGGGAGCTGTTTTTT

j_gene: TRBJ2-7
d_gene: TRBD2
abundance: NA
v_gene: TRBV19
CDR3aa: CASRGGFYEQYF
CDR3nt: TGTGCCAGTCGGGGGGGCTTCTACGAGCAGTACTTC

j_gene: TRBJ1-4
d_gene: NA
abundance: NA
v_gene: TRBV5-1
CDR3aa: CASSLGGGTSNEELFF
CDR3nt: TGCGCCAGCAGCTTGGGCGGCGGGACCTCTAATGAAGAACTGTTTTTT

j_gene: TRBJ1-6
d_gene: NA
abundance: few
v_gene: TRBV18
CDR3aa: CASSPPSGNNSPLHF
CDR3nt: TGTGCCAGCTCACCACCGTCCGGGAATAATTCACCCCTCCACTTT

j_gene: TRBJ1-5
d_gene: NA
abundance: NA
v_gene: TRBV19
CDR3aa: CASSLFWGGNQPQHF
CDR3nt: TGTGCCAGTAGTCTATTCTGGGGGGGCAATCAGCCCCAGCATTTT

j_gene: TRBJ2-7
d_gene: TRBD2
abundance: NA
v_gene: TRBV12-5
CDR3aa: CASGPTGLADYEQYF
CDR3nt: TGTGCTAGTGGTCCGACGGGACTAGCGGACTACGAGCAGTACTTC

j_gene: TRBJ1-1
d_gene: TRBD1
abundance: few
v_gene: TRBV11-1
CDR3aa: CASKFSRTGVRTEAFF
CDR3nt: TGTGCCAGCAAATTTTCCCGGACAGGGGTGAGGACTGAAGCTTTCTTT

j_gene: TRBJ2-3
d_gene: NA
abundance: NA
v_gene: TRBV2
CDR3aa: CASRRERPSDTQYF
CDR3nt: TGTGCCAGCCGCCGGGAGCGACCCTCGGATACGCAGTATTTT

j_gene: TRBJ2-3
d_gene: NA
abundance: once
v_gene: TRBV27
CDR3aa: CASSFRQVTDTQYF
CDR3nt: TGTGCCAGCAGTTTCAGACAGGTAACAGATACGCAGTATTTT

j_gene: TRBJ2-5
d_gene: TRBD2
abundance: NA
v_gene: TRBV27
CDR3aa: CASSLLAGEGVETQYF
CDR3nt: TGTGCCAGCAGTTTACTCGCGGGAGAAGGCGTAGAGACCCAGTACTTC

j_gene: TRBJ1-2
d_gene: NA
abundance: once
v_gene: TRBV6-5
CDR3aa: CASSTGRGYTF
CDR3nt: TGTGCCAGCTCAACAGGGCGAGGCTACACCTTC

j_gene: TRBJ2-7
d_gene: NA
abundance: once
v_gene: TRBV10-2
CDR3aa: CASSESYRESSGVYEQYF
CDR3nt: TGCGCCAGCAGTGAGTCGTACAGGGAGTCTAGCGGAGTCTATGAGCAGTACTTC

j_gene: TRBJ2-5
d_gene: NA
abundance: once
v_gene: TRBV10-2
CDR3aa: CASSESGGETQYF
CDR3nt: TGCGCCAGCAGTGAGTCGGGGGGTGAGACCCAGTACTTC

j_gene: TRBJ1-5
d_gene: TRBD1
abundance: NA
v_gene: TRBV9
CDR3aa: CASSEGQASNQPQHF
CDR3nt: TGTGCCAGCAGCGAGGGACAGGCCTCTAATCAGCCCCAGCATTTT

j_gene: TRBJ1-1
d_gene: TRBD1
abundance: once
v_gene: TRBV6-5
CDR3aa: CASSYSNRDRAFF
CDR3nt: TGTGCCAGCAGTTACTCTAACCGGGACAGGGCTTTCTTT

j_gene: TRBJ1-2
d_gene: TRBD1
abundance: NA
v_gene: TRBV19
CDR3aa: CASSPGQVTGYTF
CDR3nt: TGTGCCAGTAGTCCTGGACAGGTGACAGGCTACACCTTC

j_gene: TRBJ2-5
d_gene: TRBD2
abundance: once
v_gene: TRBV5-4
CDR3aa: CASSLGTSGVQETQYF
CDR3nt: TGTGCCAGCAGCTTGGGCACTAGCGGGGTCCAAGAGACCCAGTACTTC

j_gene: TRBJ2-1
d_gene: TRBD2
abundance: NA
v_gene: TRBV7-8
CDR3aa: CASSSEASGTYYNEQFF
CDR3nt: TGTGCCAGCAGCTCGGAAGCTAGCGGGACTTATTACAATGAGCAGTTCTTC

j_gene: TRBJ2-1
d_gene: TRBD2
abundance: NA
v_gene: TRBV4-1
CDR3aa: CASSQLAGGGYNEQFF
CDR3nt: TGCGCCAGCAGCCAGCTAGCGGGAGGAGGCTACAATGAGCAGTTCTTC

j_gene: TRBJ2-1
d_gene: TRBD2
abundance: NA
v_gene: TRBV18
CDR3aa: CASSPGGSGNHNEQFF
CDR3nt: TGTGCCAGCTCACCGGGGGGTAGCGGGAATCACAATGAGCAGTTCTTC

j_gene: TRBJ2-2
d_gene: NA
abundance: NA
v_gene: TRBV29-1
CDR3aa: CSVSRINTGELFF
CDR3nt: TGCAGCGTTTCCAGAATCAACACCGGGGAGCTGTTTTTT

j_gene: TRBJ2-2
d_gene: TRBD2
abundance: NA
v_gene: TRBV2
CDR3aa: CASRRLAKNTGELFF
CDR3nt: TGTGCCAGCAGGAGACTAGCGAAAAACACCGGGGAGCTGTTTTTT

j_gene: TRBJ1-5
d_gene: NA
abundance: few
v_gene: TRBV18
CDR3aa: CASSLSQGSNQPQHF
CDR3nt: TGTGCCAGCTCACTAAGTCAGGGGAGCAATCAGCCCCAGCATTTT

j_gene: TRBJ1-1
d_gene: NA
abundance: NA
v_gene: TRBV18
CDR3aa: CASSPTRGDTEAFF
CDR3nt: TGTGCCAGCTCACCCACCAGGGGCGACACTGAAGCTTTCTTT

j_gene: TRBJ2-1
d_gene: TRBD2
abundance: NA
v_gene: TRBV28
CDR3aa: CASRDGGDSYNEQFF
CDR3nt: TGTGCCAGCAGAGATGGGGGGGACTCCTACAATGAGCAGTTCTTC

j_gene: TRBJ2-2
d_gene: TRBD1
abundance: NA
v_gene: TRBV18
CDR3aa: CASSRTGGANTGELFF
CDR3nt: TGTGCCAGCTCACGGACAGGGGGTGCGAACACCGGGGAGCTGTTTTTT